This T cell receptor beta chain was captured by sequencing in a study of chemoradiotherapy in HPV16-positive cancers. At the level of the study: A couple of HPV16-positive patients' cells yielded candidate HPV-specific clones and common motifs. Study-wide results and limits: In HPV16-positive patients, HPV-responsive T-cell expansion tracked better recurrence-free survival. Non-HPV-specific T cells did not expand in tumors during treatment, whereas candidate HPV-specific clones and E7-related motifs did. Only a couple of HPV16-positive patients supplied the functional HPV-specificity definition.

Libraries were prepared by immunoSEQ multiplex PCR; TCRdb keeps only in-frame clonotypes and omits some of them. The table has some 14,000 clones, 60% to 75% seen once. On this clone: The antigen is unknown.

The TCR comes from a human donor with HPV-associated anogenital cancer. The sample was acquired from a patient who underwent chemoradiotherapy.

CDR3 residues: CAIGTGENTEAFF. Written as DNA, the CDR3 is TGTGCCATCGGGACAGGGGAGAACACTGAAGCTTTCTTT. This chain connects TRBV10-3 to TRBJ1-1; 10 nucleotides match TRBD1. Per the germline V gene, CDR1 is ENHRY and CDR2 is SYGVKD. This CDR3 is built from 13 residues. J lost 1 base, V lost 8 bases, and 1 base had no gene match.